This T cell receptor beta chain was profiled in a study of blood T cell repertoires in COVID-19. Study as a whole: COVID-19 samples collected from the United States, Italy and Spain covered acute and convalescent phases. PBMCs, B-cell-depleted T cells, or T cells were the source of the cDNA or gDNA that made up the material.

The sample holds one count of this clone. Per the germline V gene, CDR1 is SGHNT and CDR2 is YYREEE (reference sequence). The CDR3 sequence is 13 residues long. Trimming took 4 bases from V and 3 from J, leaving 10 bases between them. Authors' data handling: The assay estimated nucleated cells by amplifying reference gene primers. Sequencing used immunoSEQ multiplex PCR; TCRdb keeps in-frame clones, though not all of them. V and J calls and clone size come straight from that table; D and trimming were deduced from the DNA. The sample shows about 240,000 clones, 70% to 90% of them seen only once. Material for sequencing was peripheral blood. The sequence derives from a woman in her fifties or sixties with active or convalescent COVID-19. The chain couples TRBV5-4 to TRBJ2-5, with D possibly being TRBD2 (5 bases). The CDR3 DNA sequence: TGTGCCAGCAGCCCGAGGCGGGAAGAGACCCAGTACTTC. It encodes CASSPRREETQYF. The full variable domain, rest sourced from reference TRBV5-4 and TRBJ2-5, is ETGVTQSPTHLIKTRGQQVTLRCSSQSGHNTVSWYQQALGQGPQFIFQYYREEENGRGNFPPRFSGLQFPNYSSELNVNALELDDSALYLCASSPRREETQYFGPGTRLLVL.